This T cell receptor (beta chain) was profiled in a study of monozygotic twins with inflammatory bowel disease. The CDR3 sequence is 12 residues long. Germline lookup yields CDR1 SGHVS and CDR2 FQNEAQ. Total RNA from whole blood was isolated with no T cell sorting. An amount of about 3,300 ng of total RNA was used for each TCR library. Across eight separate reactions for each sample, cDNA was made. TCRdb derives one entry per CDR3 protein from the 5' RACE reads, leaving out DNA. The table lists more than 350,000 distinct CDR3 sequences, with 2.4% in the top ten. Sequenced input: blood. The sequence was collected from a human donor with ulcerative colitis or Crohn's disease, or a healthy co-twin of an affected twin (not recorded which). V and J are TRBV7-8 and TRBJ2-1; the D call of TRBD2 rests on TCRdb alone, since no DNA is present to check it. CDR3 residues: CASSLGREKQFF.